These 23 T cell receptor beta chains came from one sample sequenced in a study of blood T cell repertoires in COVID-19. Some clones are missing from TCRdb's copy, which holds only in-frame ones; the method was immunoSEQ multiplex PCR. This sample carries 150,000 to 200,000 clones, 65% to 85% of them seen once, and the ten largest clones take 4.5% to 7.5%. The sequenced sample consisted of PBMCs or T cells enriched from blood (not recorded which). The receptors were sampled from a man aged 35-49 years who had recovered from COVID-19.

The chain couples TRBV7-2 to TRBJ2-7; 8 positions match TRBD1. Germline loops: CDR1 SGHTA, CDR2 FQGNSA. V lost 5 bases to trimming and J lost 6 bases; unmatched junction nucleotides: 12. The CDR3 consists of 15 residues. CDR3 DNA sequence: TGTGCCAGCAGCCCCCTATCCACGACAGGGGTCGAGCAGTACTTC. Amino acid sequence: CASSPLSTTGVEQYF. Full variable domain (missing parts from reference TRBV7-2 and TRBJ2-7): GAGVSQSPSNKVTEKGKDVELRCDPISGHTALYWYRQSLGQGLEFLIYFQGNSAPDKSGLPSDRFSAERTGGSVSTLTIQRTQQEDSAVYLCASSPLSTTGVEQYFGPGTRLTVT.

This clone was seen a few times. The rearrangement uses TRBV3-1 (or the pseudogene TRBV3-2) and TRBJ1-1; 11 bases agree with TRBD1. Germline assignment: CDR1 LGHDT and CDR2 YNNKEL (reference sequence). With V trimmed by 4 bases and J by 7 bases, 8 bases remained unmatched. The CDR3 has 15 residues. CDR3 amino acids: CASSPRDRGDGEAFF. CDR3 coding DNA: TGTGCCAGCAGCCCCCGGGACAGGGGGGATGGTGAAGCTTTCTTT.

The chain employs TRBV21-1 and TRBJ2-7; no DNA check was done on the table's D call, TRBD1. TRBV21-1 is a recognized pseudogene. CDR3 length equals 16 residues. The DNA of the CDR3 is TGTGCCAGCAGCAATCGTCGACAGGGGGCTAACTACGAGCAGTACGTC. It specifies CASSNRRQGANYEQYV.

The genes are TRBV2 and TRBJ2-7; 8 bases are shared with TRBD2. The CDR3 extends over 15 amino acids. J gave up 5 bases and V 4 bases, and 10 bases lay outside the gene matches. Per the germline V gene, CDR1 is SNHLY and CDR2 is FYNNEI. The CDR3 spells CASSALLAGFNEQYF. The CDR3 bases are TGTGCCAGCAGTGCGCTATTAGCGGGGTTCAACGAGCAGTACTTC.

This clone occurred once. The chain links TRBV13 to TRBJ2-7; TRBD1 is a possible D gene (5 bases). The germline gives CDR1 PRHDT, CDR2 FYEKMQ (reference sequence). V lost 6 bases, J lost 5 bases, and 14 bases lay in between. The CDR3 is 13 residues long. CDR3 loop: CASSYLQGNEQYF. CDR3 sequence (DNA): TGTGCCAGCAGTTATCTCCAGGGCAACGAGCAGTACTTC.

The chain is built from TRBV7-9 and TRBJ2-3; 7 nucleotides line up with TRBD1. CDR3 length: 15 residues. After removal of 5 bases from V and 0 bases from J, the junction contained 5 bases not matched to a gene. Germline CDR1 reads SEHNR; CDR2 reads FQNEAQ (reference sequence). CDR3 coding DNA: TGTGCCAGCAGCATCTCAGGGGGTAGCACAGATACGCAGTATTTT. Its translation is CASSISGGSTDTQYF.

This clone was detected once. The rearrangement uses TRBV9 and TRBJ2-4; possible D gene TRBD1, 5 bases. The CDR3 is made up of 16 amino acids. The germline gives CDR1 SGDLS, CDR2 YYNGEE. V was pared by 0 bases and J by 3 bases, with 13 bases between. CDR3 bases: TGTGCCAGCAGCGTAGAGGACACCAGAGGCAAAAACATTCAGTACTTC. It specifies CASSVEDTRGKNIQYF.

The chain combines TRBV5-6 with TRBJ1-1, with D perhaps TRBD1 (5 bases). The germline V gene has CDR1 SGHDT and CDR2 YYEEEE. V lost 0 bases and J 0 bases, leaving 9 bases between the germline ends. This CDR3 is built from 15 residues. CDR3 amino acids: CASSLVNRMNTEAFF. CDR3 nucleotide sequence: TGTGCCAGCAGCTTGGTGAACAGGATGAACACTGAAGCTTTCTTT.

This clone was seen a handful of times. V usage is TRBV6-5 and J usage is TRBJ1-2, with D perhaps TRBD1 (5 bases). This CDR3 is built from 14 residues. The germline V gene has CDR1 MNHEY and CDR2 SVGAGI. The ends were cut back, 7 bases at V and 0 bases at J, with 12 bases in the middle. CDR3 sequence reads: CASTPGGTNYGYTF. In nucleotides, the CDR3 is TGTGCCAGCACTCCGGGGGGTACTAACTATGGCTACACCTTC.

The chain has TRBV2 and TRBJ1-2, with 8 nucleotides matching TRBD1. Germline CDR1 and CDR2: SNHLY and FYNNEI. This CDR3 is built from 15 residues. After removal of 2 bases from V and 6 bases from J, the junction contained 8 bases not matched to a gene. CDR3: CASSELAGGADGYTF. CDR3 DNA: TGTGCCAGCAGTGAACTGGCAGGGGGCGCGGATGGCTACACCTTC.

The count of this clone is one. The rearrangement links TRBV18 to TRBJ2-2; D not certain. Trimming cost V 1 base and J 0 bases, with 9 bases left between them. Germline lookup yields CDR1 KGHSH and CDR2 LQKENI. The CDR3 is 16 residues long. Written as DNA, the CDR3 is TGTGCCAGCTCACCACTTGGTACAGCGAACACCGGGGAGCTGTTTTTT. This encodes CASSPLGTANTGELFF.

The chain joins TRBV7-8 to TRBJ1-1; possibly TRBD1 for D (5 bases). V was clipped by 5 bases and J by 3 bases, with 16 bases between them. Germline-derived CDR1 and CDR2 are SGHVS and FQNEAQ. The CDR3 covers 15 residues. Written as DNA, the CDR3 is TGTGCCAGCAGCCTTCATTATGGAGGGGACACTGAAGCTTTCTTT. It translates to CASSLHYGGDTEAFF.

The sample holds one count of this clone. This chain joins TRBV9 and TRBJ2-1, with 7 bases aligning to TRBD1. Germline CDR1 and CDR2: SGDLS and YYNGEE. Germline trimming cut 0 bases from V and 13 bases from J; bases unmatched to any gene: 10. The CDR3 runs 14 residues. The chain's CDR3 is CASSVDQGQPEQFF. CDR3 DNA sequence: TGTGCCAGCAGCGTAGATCAGGGACAGCCCGAACAGTTCTTC.

This chain joins TRBV6-6 and TRBJ2-1, with D tentatively TRBD1 (5 bases). This CDR3 contains 15 residues. Trimming left V 5 bases short and J 2 bases short, with 13 bases between. Germline lookup yields CDR1 MNHNY and CDR2 SVGAGI (reference sequence). CDR3 nucleotide sequence: TGTGCCAGCAGTCACAGGACCCTGACCTACAATGAGCAGTTCTTC. Its translation is CASSHRTLTYNEQFF.

The chain has TRBV6-5 and TRBJ2-7; 8 nucleotides align to TRBD2. Germline trimming cut 1 base from V and 3 bases from J; bases unmatched to any gene: 5. The germline V gene encodes CDR1 MNHEY and CDR2 SVGAGI. CDR3 size: 15 residues. CDR3 bases: TGTGCCAGCAGTTACTTTGCGGGGGGATTCTACGAGCAGTACTTC. Protein sequence: CASSYFAGGFYEQYF.

The CDR3 coding sequence is TGTGCCAGCAAGGACAGGGCTACTAACTATGGCTACACCTTC. It specifies CASKDRATNYGYTF. J is TRBJ1-2 and V is TRBV6-5, with 8 bases that match TRBD1. J gave up 0 bases and V 7 bases, and 4 bases lay outside the gene matches. The CDR3 is 14 residues long. Germline V gene sequence: CDR1 MNHEY, CDR2 SVGAGI.

This clone was seen only once. The chain recombines TRBV2 with TRBJ2-5, with D unresolved. Germline lookup yields CDR1 SNHLY and CDR2 FYNNEI. The CDR3 is made up of 13 amino acids. Trimming took off 6 bases at V and 6 bases at J, with 14 bases between the two ends. CDR3 bases: TGTGCCAGCAGGGATCGGGTACGGCAGACCCAGTACTTC. This sequence encodes CASRDRVRQTQYF.

J is TRBJ1-2 and V is TRBV6-4, with 9 bases lining up with TRBD1. J lost 7 bases, V lost 6 bases, and 6 bases had no gene match. Germline CDR1 and CDR2: MRHNA and SNTAGT. The length of the CDR3 is 13 residues. CDR3 DNA: TGTGCCAGCAGCCTCCGGACAGGGGCTGGCTACACCTTC. Protein sequence: CASSLRTGAGYTF.

The CDR3 nucleotides are TGTGCCACCAGTGAACTAGCGGGGGGGGTCGATACGCAGTATTTT. This sequence encodes CATSELAGGVDTQYF. The rearrangement joins TRBV24-1 to TRBJ2-3; 13 bases match TRBD2. Unmatched junction bases numbered 3, after V lost 4 bases and J lost 6 bases. The CDR3 sequence is 15 residues long. The germline gives CDR1 KGHDR, CDR2 SFDVKD.

This clone was counted at least ten times. The chain couples TRBV27 to TRBJ2-5; TRBD2 might be the D (6 bases). The germline gives CDR1 MNHEY, CDR2 SMNVEV (reference sequence). The germline V and J ends were trimmed by 3 bases and 4 bases, with 9 bases remaining between them. The CDR3 extends over 13 amino acids. CDR3 DNA sequence: TGTGCCAGCAGTTTCGGGGGAGGAGAGACCCAGTACTTC. Protein product: CASSFGGGETQYF.

The V call is TRBV18, the J call TRBJ2-2; 8 bases are a match to TRBD1. The CDR3 is 16 residues long. J lost 0 bases, V lost 5 bases, and 5 bases had no gene match. Germline CDR1 reads KGHSH; CDR2 reads LQKENI. In DNA form, the CDR3 reads TGTGCCAGCTCATTCAGGACAGGGTCGAACACCGGGGAGCTGTTTTTT. This encodes CASSFRTGSNTGELFF.

The chain recombines TRBV2 with TRBJ1-4, with D maybe TRBD1 (6 bases). The CDR3 has 14 amino acids. Germline CDR1 reads SNHLY; CDR2 reads FYNNEI. The ends were cut back, 6 bases at V and 5 bases at J, with 13 bases in the middle. The CDR3 loop is CASSDGTSNEKLFF. The CDR3, as DNA: TGTGCCAGCAGCGACGGGACAAGCAATGAAAAACTGTTTTTT.

The V call is TRBV2, the J call TRBJ2-5; no firm D call. Trimming removed 7 bases from V and 1 base from J, with 10 bases in between. This CDR3 region has 13 residues. Germline V gene data show CDR1 as SNHLY and CDR2 as FYNNEI. CDR3 DNA sequence: TGTGCCAGCAATCCCTTTCCCCAAGAGACCCAGTACTTC. This translates into CASNPFPQETQYF.